The T cell receptor beta chain under discussion was sequenced for a study of CD4 T cells in relation to SARS-CoV-2 and coronaviruses. Points from the study as a whole: No crossreactivity against non-spike viral proteins was tested here.

CD4+ T cells from unexposed donors were obtained before the COVID-19 pandemic (2011-2018). CD4+ T cells were isolated from the cells after 10 days of culture. TCRdb's table, derived via immunoSEQ multiplex PCR, lists solely in-frame clones and lacks some. Among some 29,000 clones listed, about 75% were seen once. This clone was seen a few times. What it binds is unknown. Trimming removed 2 bases at V and 3 bases at J, with 10 bases between. The germline V gene has CDR1 ENHRY and CDR2 SYGVKD. This CDR3 has 15 residues. The specimen was CD4+ T cells from PBMCs, cultured in vitro. The chain joins TRBV10-3 to TRBJ1-4, with a weak D call TRBD1 (5 bases). This receptor was taken from a human donor in good health. The CDR3 nucleotides read TGTGCCATCAGTGAGGGGGGTCTACCTAATGAAAAACTGTTTTTT. It is translated as CAISEGGLPNEKLFF.